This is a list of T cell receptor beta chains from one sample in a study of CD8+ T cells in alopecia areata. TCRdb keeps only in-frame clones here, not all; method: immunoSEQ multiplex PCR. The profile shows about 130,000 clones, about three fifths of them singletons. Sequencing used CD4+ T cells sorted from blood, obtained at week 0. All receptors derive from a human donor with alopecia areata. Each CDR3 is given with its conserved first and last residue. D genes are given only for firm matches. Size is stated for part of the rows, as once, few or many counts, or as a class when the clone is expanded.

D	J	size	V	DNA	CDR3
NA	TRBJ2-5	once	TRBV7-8	TGTGCCAGCAGCCCGAAAAGGGACCAGTACTTC	CASSPKRDQYF
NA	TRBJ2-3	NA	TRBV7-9	TGTGCCAGCCGGGAAGGGGCGGTGGATACGCAGTATTTT	CASREGAVDTQYF
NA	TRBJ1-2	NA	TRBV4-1	TGCGCCAGCACGGAGGGACGGCTACTATGGTATGGCTACACCTTC	CASTEGRLLWYGYTF
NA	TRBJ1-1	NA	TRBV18	TGTGCCAGCTCGGGCAGGGAGGGCGTGAACACTGAAGCTTTCTTT	CASSGREGVNTEAFF
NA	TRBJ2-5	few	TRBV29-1	TGCAGCGTTGACGCCTTGGAGACCCAGTACTTC	CSVDALETQYF
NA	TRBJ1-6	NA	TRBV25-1	TGTGCCAGCAGTGCGCAGTATAATTCACCCCTCCACTTT	CASSAQYNSPLHF
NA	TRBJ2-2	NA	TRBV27	TGTGCCAGCAGTTGGTTAGGTGGGAGAGGTTACGGCGGGGAGCTGTTTTTT	CASSWLGGRGYGGELFF
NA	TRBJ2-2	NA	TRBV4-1	TGCGCCAGCAGCCGCGGGGCATCGAACACCGGGGAGCTGTTTTTT	CASSRGASNTGELFF
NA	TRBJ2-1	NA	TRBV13	TGTGCCAGCAGTCTGATGAATGAGCAGTTCTTC	CASSLMNEQFF
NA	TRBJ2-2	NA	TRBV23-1	TGCGCCAGCAGCCAGAAGGAAACGCGGGAGCTGTTTTTT	CASSQKETRELFF
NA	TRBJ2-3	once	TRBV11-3	TGTGCCAGCACCCCACTAGCTCTCACCACAGATACGCAGTATTTT	CASTPLALTTDTQYF
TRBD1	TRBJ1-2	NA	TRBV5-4	TGTGCCAGCAGCCCCGCGAGACAGGGGAACTATGGCTACACCTTC	CASSPARQGNYGYTF
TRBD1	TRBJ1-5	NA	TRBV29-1	TGCAGCGTGGGGACAGGCAATCAGCCCCAGCATTTT	CSVGTGNQPQHF
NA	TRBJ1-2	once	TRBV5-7	TGTGCCAGCAGCTTGGTCCTCAGGAAAGGTTTGAATAATGGCTACACCTTC	CASSLVLRKGLNNGYTF
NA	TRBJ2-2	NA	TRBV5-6	TGTGCCAGCAGCTTGGAGGGACTCCCGAGGACCGGGGAGCTGTTTTTT	CASSLEGLPRTGELFF
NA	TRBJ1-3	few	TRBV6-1	TGTGCCAGCAGACGGGACGGCACCTCTGGAAACACCATATATTTT	CASRRDGTSGNTIYF
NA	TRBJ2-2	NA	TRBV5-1	TGCGCCAGCAGCTTGAAGGGGGCCGGGGAGCTGTTTTTT	CASSLKGAGELFF
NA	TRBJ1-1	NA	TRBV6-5	TGTGCCAGCAGCACTACCAACACTGAAGCTTTCTTT	CASSTTNTEAFF
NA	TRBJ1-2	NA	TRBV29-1	TGCAGCGTTGGCAGAATAGAGAAGGGCTACACCTTC	CSVGRIEKGYTF
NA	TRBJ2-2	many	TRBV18	TGTGCCAGCTCACCGAGGACACTGAACACCGGGGAGCTGTTTTTT	CASSPRTLNTGELFF
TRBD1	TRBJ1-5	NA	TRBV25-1	TGTGCCAGCAGTGAAGGACAGGGTTTCCCCCAGCATTTT	CASSEGQGFPQHF
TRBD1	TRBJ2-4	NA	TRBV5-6	TGTGCCAGCAGTTCGACAGGGTGGAACATTCAGTACTTC	CASSSTGWNIQYF
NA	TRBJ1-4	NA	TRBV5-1	TGCGCCAGCAGCCCTGATGGGACTTGGAATGAAAAACTGTTTTTT	CASSPDGTWNEKLFF
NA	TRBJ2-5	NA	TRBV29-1	TGCAGCGTTAGAAGGCTAGTCGGAGAGACCCAGTACTTC	CSVRRLVGETQYF
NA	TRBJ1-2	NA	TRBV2	TGTGCCAGCAACTCCCAATGGTCTAACTATGGCTACACCTTC	CASNSQWSNYGYTF
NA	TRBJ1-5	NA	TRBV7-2	TGTGCCAGCAGCTTCGCGGGGGGGACAAATCAGCCCCAGCATTTT	CASSFAGGTNQPQHF
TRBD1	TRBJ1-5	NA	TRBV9	TGTGCCAGCAGCGAGGGGGGACAGCGGAATCAGCCCCAGCATTTT	CASSEGGQRNQPQHF
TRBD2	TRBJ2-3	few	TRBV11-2	TGTGCCAGCAGCCACGGACCGGGGGGGCCGACAGATACGCAGTATTTT	CASSHGPGGPTDTQYF
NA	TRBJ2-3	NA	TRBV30	TGTGCCTGGAGCGCGACTAGTAATACGCAGTATTTT	CAWSATSNTQYF
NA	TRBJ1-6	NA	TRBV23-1	TGCGCCAGCAGGCGTAACGTCCGGACAAAGAGTAATTCACCCCTCCACTTT	CASRRNVRTKSNSPLHF
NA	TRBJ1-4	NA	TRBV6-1	TGTGCCAGCAGCACAAGGGGTGAAAATGAAAAACTGTTTTTT	CASSTRGENEKLFF
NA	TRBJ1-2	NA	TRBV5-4	TGTGCCAGCAGCTTATCGTCGTCGGGGCGACCTGGCTATGGCTACACCTTC	CASSLSSSGRPGYGYTF
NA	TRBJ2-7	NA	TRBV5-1	TGCGCCAGCAGCCCCGATACCGGACCCTACGAGCAGTACTTC	CASSPDTGPYEQYF
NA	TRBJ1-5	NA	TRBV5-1	TGCGCCAGCAGCTTGGAAACGAATCAGCCCCAGCATTTT	CASSLETNQPQHF
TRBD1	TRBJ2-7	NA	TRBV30	TGTGCCTGGGGTTCAGGGGGCGGGTCGCTGGACTTC	CAWGSGGGSLDF
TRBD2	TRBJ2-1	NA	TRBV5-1	TGCGCCAGCAGCGAACGGGGGGATTCCTACAATGAGCAGTTCTTC	CASSERGDSYNEQFF
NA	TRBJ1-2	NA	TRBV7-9	TGTGCCAGCAGCTTAGCAGGGGCCGATGGCTACACCTTC	CASSLAGADGYTF
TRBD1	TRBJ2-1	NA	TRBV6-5	TGTGCCAGCAGTCTCCGACAGGGTTGGAATGAGCAGTTCTTC	CASSLRQGWNEQFF
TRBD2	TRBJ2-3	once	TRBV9	TGTGCCAGCAGCGTAGCCGGGAGGGGAAGCGGAAGCACAGATACGCAGTATTTT	CASSVAGRGSGSTDTQYF
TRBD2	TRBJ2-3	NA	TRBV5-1	TGCGCCAGCAGCCTCGGGGGGGGCGCAGATACGCAGTATTTT	CASSLGGGADTQYF
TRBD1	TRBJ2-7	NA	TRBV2	TGTGCCAGCATAAGGGGGCCCTCCTACGAGCAGTACTTC	CASIRGPSYEQYF
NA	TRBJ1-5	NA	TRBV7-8	TGTGCCAGCAGCGCCCAAAATAGCAATCAGCCCCAGCATTTT	CASSAQNSNQPQHF
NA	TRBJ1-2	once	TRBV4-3	TGCGCCAGCAGCCAAGATGGGTCTGGGGTCTATGGCTACACCTTC	CASSQDGSGVYGYTF
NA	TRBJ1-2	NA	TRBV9	TGTGCCAGCACCCCGGACATCTCCCCTAACTATGGCTACACCTTC	CASTPDISPNYGYTF
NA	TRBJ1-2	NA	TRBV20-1	TGCAGTGCTAGAGCCGCCTGGGGGGGAGCCTTC	CSARAAWGGAF
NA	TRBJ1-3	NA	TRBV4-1	TGCGCCAGCAGCCAATTTTTCAGTCTCTCTGGAAACACCATATATTTT	CASSQFFSLSGNTIYF
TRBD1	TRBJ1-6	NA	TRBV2	TGTGCCAGCAGAGAAAGAAGACAGGGGGGGAGACCCCTCCACTTT	CASRERRQGGRPLHF
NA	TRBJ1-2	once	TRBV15	TGTGCCACCAGCAGAGATAACGGTCCGGGGCTCTATGGCTACACCTTC	CATSRDNGPGLYGYTF
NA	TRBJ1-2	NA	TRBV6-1	TGTGCCAGCAGTGAGGTTTTGCGGCGGGGCTACACCTTC	CASSEVLRRGYTF
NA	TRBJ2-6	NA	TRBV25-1	TGTGCCAGCAGTGGAACAGGGTCTGGGGCCAACGTCCTGACTTTC	CASSGTGSGANVLTF
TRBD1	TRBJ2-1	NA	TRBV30	TGTGCCTGGGACCGGGACAGGGGTTTCAATGAGCAGTTCTTC	CAWDRDRGFNEQFF
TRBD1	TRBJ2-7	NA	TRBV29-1	TGCAGCGGCACCGATGGGACAGGACCCTACGAGCAGTACTTC	CSGTDGTGPYEQYF
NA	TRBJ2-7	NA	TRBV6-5	TGTGCCAGCAGTGCCCGACAGGGTCGCGGGGACGAGCAGTACTTC	CASSARQGRGDEQYF
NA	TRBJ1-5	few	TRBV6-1	TGTGCCAGCAGTGAAGGGCTACAGGGAAATCAGCCCCAGCATTTT	CASSEGLQGNQPQHF
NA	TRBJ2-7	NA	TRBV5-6	TGTGCCAGCAGCTTCAAAGATTCCTACGAGCAGTACTTC	CASSFKDSYEQYF